The TCR beta chain described here comes from a study of blood T cell repertoires in COVID-19. Study information: The cDNA or gDNA used as material had been derived from T cells, B-cell-depleted T cells, or PBMCs.

CDR1 and CDR2 (germline): LNHDA, SQIVND (reference sequence). The CDR3 spans 14 residues. Trimming took 7 bases from V and 4 from J; bases not matched to a gene: 7. Measured with immunoSEQ multiplex PCR; TCRdb has only the in-frame clones, and not every one. The sample has about 13,000 clones, approximately 91% seen once. This TCR was sampled from a human donor in a cohort sampled during active COVID-19. This chain uses TRBV19 with TRBJ2-5; 9 positions agree with TRBD2. The sample comprised peripheral blood. The CDR3 coding sequence is TGTGCCAGTAAAGGCGGGGGGGCCGGAGAGACCCAGTACTTC. This gives the protein CASKGGGAGETQYF.